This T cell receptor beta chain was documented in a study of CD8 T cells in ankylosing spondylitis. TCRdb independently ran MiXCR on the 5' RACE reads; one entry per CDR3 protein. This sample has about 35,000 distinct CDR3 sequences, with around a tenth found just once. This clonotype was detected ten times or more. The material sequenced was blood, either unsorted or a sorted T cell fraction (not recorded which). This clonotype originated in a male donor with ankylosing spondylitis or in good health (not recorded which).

CDR3 DNA: TGTGCCAGCAGCCCCCTCAGGGACGCTGAAGCTTTCTTT. Amino acid sequence: CASSPLRDAEAFF. The V gene is TRBV7-6, the J gene TRBJ1-1; D is possibly TRBD1 (5 bases). This CDR3 comprises 13 residues. Germline CDR1 and CDR2: SGHVS and FNYEAQ. V lost 5 bases and J 6 bases, leaving 13 bases between the germline ends.